This T cell receptor (beta chain) is from a study of blood T cell repertoires in COVID-19. Background on the study: Samples of COVID-19 (acute and convalescent) were obtained from the United States, Italy and Spain.

In terms of age and location, participants ranged from roughly 18 to 100 years and lived in about 25 US areas. Authors' methods: Amplifying reference gene primers gave estimates of nucleated cell counts. Profiling relied on immunoSEQ multiplex PCR, and the TCRdb table lists in-frame clones only, not all of them. V and J calls and clone size follow that table, whereas D and trimming were derived from the DNA. Here the sample spans approximately 390,000 clones, approximately 85% being singletons. V lost 3 bases, J lost 7 bases, and 12 bases lay in between. This CDR3 has 14 amino acids. Germline V gives CDR1 LGHNA, CDR2 YNFKEQ.

This receptor was identified in a woman aged 40 to 50 with acute COVID-19. This chain connects TRBV4-2 to TRBJ1-4; no firm D call. The sample was PBMCs or T cells enriched from blood (not recorded which). The CDR3 region is CASSQALSGEKLFF. For the CDR3, the DNA is TGTGCCAGCAGCCAGGCCCTGTCGGGTGAAAAACTGTTTTTT.